The TCR beta chain described here comes from a study of T cell clonotyping in hematopoietic cell transplantation. Study-wide findings and caveats: Graft donor and pretransplant recipient Inverse Simpson Index values predicted broader posttransplant TCR diversity.

As for this clone: The antigen remains unidentified.

Libraries were prepared by immunoSEQ multiplex PCR; TCRdb keeps only in-frame clonotypes and omits some of them. The sample yields approximately 13,000 clones, around 98% seen once. Recipient blood drawn about 28 days pretransplant and days 30, 100, 180 after. Germline V gene data show CDR1 as LGHNA and CDR2 as YNFKEQ. The CDR3 runs to 19 residues. Trimming at V came to 0 bases and at J to 1 base, leaving 12 bases not matched to a gene. The chain has TRBV4-2 and TRBJ2-5; 9 nucleotides match TRBD2. This clonotype originated in a female patient aged 50 to 60 who had an allogeneic stem cell transplant from an unrelated donor, so T cells may come from the graft donor. Some clones in this sample may be carry-over from other donors' samples. The sample here was peripheral blood mononuclear cells, taken 30 days after allogeneic stem cell transplant. CDR3 in amino acids: CASSQDEIAGEFGQETQYF. The DNA of the CDR3 is TGTGCCAGCAGCCAAGATGAGATAGCGGGGGAATTTGGCCAAGAGACCCAGTACTTC.